A selection of T cell receptor beta chains follows, all from one sample in a study of Graves' ophthalmopathy and Graves' hyperthyroidism. Via MiXCR, TCRdb re-called the multiplex PCR reads, giving one row per CDR3 protein. In the table there are around 1.1 million distinct CDR3 sequences, about 40% of which are singletons. Sequencing was carried out using peripheral blood or thyroid tissue (not recorded which). Receptors originate from an adult man with Graves' hyperthyroidism. CDR3s include the opening cysteine and the closing phenylalanine or tryptophan. D genes are given only for firm matches. Not all rows give a size; the values are once, few, many and, for expanded clones, a class.

cdr3_length: 13
j_call: TRBJ1-3
clone_size: -
d_call: -
v_call: TRBV10-3
cdr3_aa: CAISAGGTNTIYF
cdr3_nt: TGTGCCATCAGTGCAGGAGGGACGAACACCATATATTTT

cdr3_length: 14
j_call: TRBJ1-4
clone_size: -
d_call: TRBD1
v_call: TRBV2
cdr3_aa: CASRQGASGEKLFF
cdr3_nt: TGTGCCAGCCGTCAGGGGGCGTCGGGTGAAAAACTGTTTTTT

cdr3_length: 15
j_call: TRBJ1-2
clone_size: -
d_call: -
v_call: TRBV4-3
cdr3_aa: CASSTVGGAGYGYTF
cdr3_nt: TGCGCCAGCAGCACCGTGGGGGGGGCAGGCTATGGCTACACCTTC

cdr3_length: 15
j_call: TRBJ2-7
clone_size: many
d_call: TRBD2
v_call: TRBV19
cdr3_aa: CASSTTSGNSYEQYF
cdr3_nt: TGTGCCAGTAGTACCACTAGCGGGAACTCCTACGAGCAGTACTTC

cdr3_length: 14
j_call: TRBJ2-7
clone_size: -
d_call: TRBD1
v_call: TRBV6-6
cdr3_aa: CASRDLDRVDEQYF
cdr3_nt: TGTGCCAGCAGGGATTTGGACAGGGTCGATGAGCAGTACTTC

cdr3_length: 14
j_call: TRBJ2-5
clone_size: many
d_call: -
v_call: TRBV7-6
cdr3_aa: CASSQMGLQETQYF
cdr3_nt: TGTGCCAGCAGCCAGATGGGGCTACAAGAGACCCAGTACTTC

cdr3_length: 16
j_call: TRBJ2-5
clone_size: many
d_call: -
v_call: TRBV9
cdr3_aa: CASSGERALRSPTQYF
cdr3_nt: TGTGCCAGCAGCGGAGAGAGGGCCCTCCGATCCCCCACCCAGTACTTC

cdr3_length: 15
j_call: TRBJ2-5
clone_size: -
d_call: -
v_call: TRBV12-3/TRBV12-4
cdr3_aa: CASSSEDEYQETQYF
cdr3_nt: TGTGCCAGCAGTTCGGAAGATGAGTACCAAGAGACCCAGTACTTC

cdr3_length: 13
j_call: TRBJ1-2
clone_size: many
d_call: -
v_call: TRBV19
cdr3_aa: CASSPDGNYGYTF
cdr3_nt: TGCGCCAGCAGCCCCGATGGTAACTATGGCTACACCTTC

cdr3_length: 13
j_call: TRBJ1-4
clone_size: -
d_call: -
v_call: TRBV19
cdr3_aa: CASSMQGREKLFF
cdr3_nt: TGTGCCAGTAGTATGCAGGGTAGAGAAAAACTGTTTTTT

cdr3_length: 14
j_call: TRBJ1-1
clone_size: -
d_call: -
v_call: TRBV3-1
cdr3_aa: CASSQEGTVTEAFF
cdr3_nt: TGTGCCAGCAGCCAGGAGGGTACCGTCACTGAAGCTTTCTTT

cdr3_length: 17
j_call: TRBJ2-2
clone_size: -
d_call: -
v_call: TRBV5-1
cdr3_aa: CASSPAKGFLFTGELFF
cdr3_nt: TGCGCCAGCAGCCCGGCTAAAGGTTTCCTGTTCACCGGGGAGCTGTTTTTT

cdr3_length: 14
j_call: TRBJ1-1
clone_size: once
d_call: -
v_call: TRBV20-1
cdr3_aa: CSARVGPKNTEAFF
cdr3_nt: TGCAGTGCTAGAGTGGGCCCGAAGAACACTGAAGCTTTCTTT

cdr3_length: 15
j_call: TRBJ2-7
clone_size: many
d_call: -
v_call: TRBV13
cdr3_aa: CASGLLTGTSYEQYF
cdr3_nt: TGTGCCAGCGGCCTCCTGACAGGAACATCCTACGAGCAGTACTTC

cdr3_length: 12
j_call: TRBJ1-4
clone_size: -
d_call: TRBD1
v_call: TRBV25-1
cdr3_aa: CASGTGGEKLFF
cdr3_nt: TGTGCCAGCGGGACAGGGGGAGAAAAACTGTTTTTT

cdr3_length: 13
j_call: TRBJ2-7
clone_size: -
d_call: TRBD1
v_call: TRBV10-2
cdr3_aa: CASVLGQGGEQYF
cdr3_nt: TGCGCCAGCGTTCTCGGACAGGGAGGCGAGCAGTACTTC

cdr3_length: 15
j_call: TRBJ2-6
clone_size: many
d_call: -
v_call: TRBV6-5
cdr3_aa: CASHGDAAEANVLTF
cdr3_nt: TGTGCCAGCCATGGGGACGCGGCGGAGGCCAACGTCCTGACTTTC

cdr3_length: 15
j_call: TRBJ1-4
clone_size: -
d_call: -
v_call: TRBV25-1
cdr3_aa: CTSRDQTFANEKLFF
cdr3_nt: TGTACCAGCAGAGACCAGACTTTCGCGAATGAAAAACTGTTTTTT

cdr3_length: 10
j_call: TRBJ2-7
clone_size: many
d_call: -
v_call: TRBV20-1
cdr3_aa: CSAAEKEQYF
cdr3_nt: TGCAGTGCTGCGGAAAAGGAGCAGTACTTC

cdr3_length: 13
j_call: TRBJ2-1
clone_size: -
d_call: -
v_call: TRBV7-9
cdr3_aa: CASRKAAEPEQFF
cdr3_nt: TGTGCCAGCAGAAAAGCTGCTGAGCCCGAGCAGTTCTTC

cdr3_length: 16
j_call: TRBJ2-7
clone_size: -
d_call: TRBD2
v_call: TRBV12-3/TRBV12-4
cdr3_aa: CASRFSSGRGPNEQYF
cdr3_nt: TGTGCCAGCAGATTTTCGAGCGGGAGGGGGCCGAACGAGCAGTACTTC

cdr3_length: 15
j_call: TRBJ2-5
clone_size: many
d_call: -
v_call: TRBV9
cdr3_aa: CASSDPVGDQETQYF
cdr3_nt: TGTGCCAGCAGCGACCCCGTGGGCGATCAAGAGACCCAGTACTTC

cdr3_length: 13
j_call: TRBJ2-7
clone_size: many
d_call: -
v_call: TRBV15
cdr3_aa: CATRDLSSYEQYF
cdr3_nt: TGTGCCACCCGGGACTTGAGCTCCTACGAGCAGTACTTC

cdr3_length: 16
j_call: TRBJ2-7
clone_size: -
d_call: TRBD2
v_call: TRBV20-1
cdr3_aa: CSARDTRGDLSYEQYF
cdr3_nt: TGCAGTGCTAGAGATACCCGGGGGGACTTAAGCTACGAGCAGTACTTC

cdr3_length: 15
j_call: TRBJ2-5
clone_size: -
d_call: TRBD2
v_call: TRBV20-1
cdr3_aa: CSARSLAGGYETQYF
cdr3_nt: TGCAGTGCGAGATCCCTAGCGGGAGGATACGAGACCCAGTACTTC

cdr3_length: 13
j_call: TRBJ2-7
clone_size: -
d_call: TRBD2
v_call: TRBV7-9
cdr3_aa: CASSRAGVDEQYF
cdr3_nt: TGTGCCAGCAGCCGAGCGGGAGTCGACGAGCAGTACTTC

cdr3_length: 13
j_call: TRBJ2-7
clone_size: few
d_call: TRBD1
v_call: TRBV12-3/TRBV12-4
cdr3_aa: CASMAGGPNEQYF
cdr3_nt: TGTGCCAGCATGGCAGGGGGCCCGAACGAGCAGTACTTC

cdr3_length: 15
j_call: TRBJ1-5
clone_size: -
d_call: -
v_call: TRBV25-1
cdr3_aa: CASSQHQGPGWPQHF
cdr3_nt: TGTGCCAGCAGTCAACATCAGGGGCCTGGATGGCCCCAGCATTTT

cdr3_length: 14
j_call: TRBJ2-7
clone_size: -
d_call: -
v_call: TRBV2
cdr3_aa: CASGQNRAPSEQYF
cdr3_nt: TGTGCCAGCGGGCAAAACAGGGCTCCGTCGGAGCAGTACTTC

cdr3_length: 14
j_call: TRBJ2-2
clone_size: many
d_call: TRBD2
v_call: TRBV29-1
cdr3_aa: CSVTGLAGSGELFF
cdr3_nt: TGCAGCGTTACTGGACTAGCGGGTTCCGGGGAGCTGTTTTTT

cdr3_length: 16
j_call: TRBJ2-7
clone_size: -
d_call: TRBD2
v_call: TRBV13
cdr3_aa: CASSLNLGRGTYEQYF
cdr3_nt: TGTGCCAGCAGTTTAAATTTGGGGCGGGGGACCTACGAGCAGTACTTC

cdr3_length: 14
j_call: TRBJ1-5
clone_size: -
d_call: TRBD1
v_call: TRBV6-2/TRBV6-3
cdr3_aa: CASRTGVAHQPQHF
cdr3_nt: TGTGCCAGCAGAACAGGGGTGGCTCATCAGCCCCAGCATTTT

cdr3_length: 15
j_call: TRBJ2-7
clone_size: many
d_call: TRBD1
v_call: TRBV10-3
cdr3_aa: CAISGDRGDSYEQYF
cdr3_nt: TGTGCCATCAGCGGAGACAGGGGGGACTCCTACGAGCAGTACTTC

cdr3_length: 14
j_call: TRBJ1-2
clone_size: many
d_call: -
v_call: TRBV7-8
cdr3_aa: CASSLARGNYGYTF
cdr3_nt: TGTGCCAGCAGCTTAGCCCGGGGAAACTATGGCTACACCTTC

cdr3_length: 11
j_call: TRBJ2-7
clone_size: -
d_call: -
v_call: TRBV29-1
cdr3_aa: CSLVRGREQYF
cdr3_nt: TGCAGCTTAGTCCGTGGTCGGGAGCAGTACTTC

cdr3_length: 15
j_call: TRBJ2-5
clone_size: many
d_call: -
v_call: TRBV2
cdr3_aa: CASSNRDLRSETQYF
cdr3_nt: TGTGCCAGCAGTAACCGGGACCTCCGGTCAGAGACCCAGTACTTC

cdr3_length: 15
j_call: TRBJ1-2
clone_size: many
d_call: -
v_call: TRBV12-3/TRBV12-4
cdr3_aa: CASSPKGRGSYGYTF
cdr3_nt: TGTGCCAGCAGTCCTAAGGGCAGGGGATCTTATGGCTACACCTTC

cdr3_length: 15
j_call: TRBJ1-2
clone_size: -
d_call: -
v_call: TRBV7-6
cdr3_aa: CASSLRQATPYGYTF
cdr3_nt: TGTGCCAGCAGCCTCCGACAGGCAACCCCCTATGGCTACACCTTC

cdr3_length: 15
j_call: TRBJ1-2
clone_size: many
d_call: -
v_call: TRBV14
cdr3_aa: CASSHVGLRGGGYTF
cdr3_nt: TGTGCCAGCAGCCATGTGGGACTAAGGGGTGGTGGCTACACCTTC

cdr3_length: 14
j_call: TRBJ2-1
clone_size: few
d_call: TRBD2
v_call: TRBV29-1
cdr3_aa: CSDRLAGAHNEQFF
cdr3_nt: TGCAGCGATAGACTAGCGGGAGCACACAATGAGCAGTTCTTC

cdr3_length: 17
j_call: TRBJ2-5
clone_size: many
d_call: -
v_call: TRBV7-2
cdr3_aa: CASSLVGIPPGQETQYF
cdr3_nt: TGTGCCAGCAGCTTAGTCGGTATACCACCCGGACAAGAGACCCAGTACTTC

cdr3_length: 18
j_call: TRBJ1-4
clone_size: many
d_call: TRBD1
v_call: TRBV15
cdr3_aa: CATSRAGTGGASNEKLFF
cdr3_nt: TGTGCCACCAGCAGAGCCGGGACAGGGGGCGCATCTAATGAAAAACTGTTTTTT

cdr3_length: 14
j_call: TRBJ2-7
clone_size: few
d_call: -
v_call: TRBV4-2
cdr3_aa: CASSQSLEVHEQYF
cdr3_nt: TGTGCCAGCAGCCAATCCCTAGAGGTCCACGAGCAGTACTTC

cdr3_length: 17
j_call: TRBJ2-6
clone_size: few
d_call: -
v_call: TRBV5-6
cdr3_aa: CASSFRLGATGANVLTF
cdr3_nt: TGTGCCAGCAGCTTCCGGTTGGGGGCCACTGGGGCCAACGTCCTGACTTTC

cdr3_length: 13
j_call: TRBJ2-2
clone_size: -
d_call: TRBD2
v_call: TRBV19
cdr3_aa: CASSTLAGGELFF
cdr3_nt: TGTGCCAGTAGTACTTTAGCGGGCGGGGAGCTGTTTTTT

cdr3_length: 13
j_call: TRBJ1-1
clone_size: many
d_call: -
v_call: TRBV29-1
cdr3_aa: CSVIPGQNTEAFF
cdr3_nt: TGCAGCGTTATACCAGGCCAGAACACTGAAGCTTTCTTT

cdr3_length: 15
j_call: TRBJ2-6
clone_size: many
d_call: -
v_call: TRBV7-3
cdr3_aa: CASSFESSGANVLTF
cdr3_nt: TGTGCCAGCAGCTTTGAAAGCTCTGGGGCCAACGTCCTGACTTTC

cdr3_length: 13
j_call: TRBJ2-2
clone_size: -
d_call: -
v_call: TRBV6-5
cdr3_aa: CASSWHLTGELFF
cdr3_nt: TGTGCCAGCAGTTGGCACCTCACCGGGGAGCTGTTTTTT

cdr3_length: 15
j_call: TRBJ2-7
clone_size: -
d_call: -
v_call: TRBV2
cdr3_aa: CASSEGRGGSYEQYF
cdr3_nt: TGTGCCAGCAGTGAGGGCAGGGGAGGATCCTACGAGCAGTACTTC

cdr3_length: 13
j_call: TRBJ1-4
clone_size: many
d_call: -
v_call: TRBV7-2
cdr3_aa: CASSRAHNEKLFF
cdr3_nt: TGTGCCAGCAGCCGGGCTCATAATGAAAAACTGTTTTTT

cdr3_length: 16
j_call: TRBJ2-1
clone_size: -
d_call: -
v_call: TRBV7-2
cdr3_aa: CASSLGGPGARNEQFF
cdr3_nt: TGTGCCAGCAGCCTTGGAGGTCCGGGGGCGAGGAATGAGCAGTTCTTC

cdr3_length: 15
j_call: TRBJ1-5
clone_size: -
d_call: TRBD1
v_call: TRBV10-3
cdr3_aa: CAISDSDRGGQPQHF
cdr3_nt: TGTGCCATCAGTGATTCGGACAGGGGTGGCCAGCCCCAGCATTTT

cdr3_length: 13
j_call: TRBJ2-7
clone_size: -
d_call: -
v_call: TRBV10-1
cdr3_aa: CASSDRAGYEQYF
cdr3_nt: TGCGCCAGCAGTGACAGGGCGGGCTACGAGCAGTACTTC

cdr3_length: 13
j_call: TRBJ2-5
clone_size: many
d_call: -
v_call: TRBV6-4
cdr3_aa: CASSESPAGAQYF
cdr3_nt: TGTGCCAGCAGTGAGTCCCCGGCAGGGGCCCAGTACTTC

cdr3_length: 13
j_call: TRBJ1-2
clone_size: many
d_call: -
v_call: TRBV12-3/TRBV12-4
cdr3_aa: CASSWGENYGYTF
cdr3_nt: TGTGCCAGCAGTTGGGGGGAGAACTATGGCTACACCTTC

cdr3_length: 15
j_call: TRBJ1-5
clone_size: many
d_call: -
v_call: TRBV10-3
cdr3_aa: CAISETGQINQPQHF
cdr3_nt: TGTGCCATCAGTGAGACGGGACAAATAAATCAGCCCCAGCATTTT